The 6 T cell receptor beta chains reported below all come from one sample, sequenced in a study of identifying expanded T cells in peripheral blood. The method was immunoSEQ multiplex PCR; TCRdb's version includes in-frame clones alone and lacks a portion of them. The sample includes just under 65,000 clones, about 89% of them seen just once. The sample was blood. The receptors here all came from a person aged 18 to 69 in good health.

The chain links TRBV7-9 to TRBJ1-5, with D perhaps matching TRBD1 (6 bases). The V and J ends lost 5 bases and 6 bases respectively, with 8 bases between them. Germline V gene sequence: CDR1 SEHNR, CDR2 FQNEAQ (reference sequence). CDR3 length: 12 residues. CDR3 loop: CASSPRGQPQHF. In DNA, the CDR3 is TGTGCCAGCAGCCCCAGGGGTCAGCCCCAGCATTTT.

The chain has TRBV4-2 and TRBJ1-5; no clear D. Trimming pared 0 bases from V and 2 bases from J, leaving 8 bases between. CDR3 length: 15 amino acids. CDR1 and CDR2 from the germline V gene are LGHNA and YNFKEQ. CDR3 nucleotides: TGTGCCAGCAGCCAAGACAATGGAGGCAATCAGCCCCAGCATTTT. Its protein product is CASSQDNGGNQPQHF.

The chain carries TRBV9 and TRBJ2-5; 8 positions match TRBD1. The CDR3 runs 15 residues. With 3 bases clipped from V and 1 base from J, the junction kept 5 bases outside the gene matches. The germline V gene encodes CDR1 SGDLS and CDR2 YYNGEE. CDR3 in amino acids: CASSGRQGTQETQYF. The CDR3 nucleotides are TGTGCCAGCAGCGGACGACAGGGGACCCAAGAGACCCAGTACTTC.

The V gene is TRBV6-5, the J gene TRBJ2-7, with D perhaps being TRBD1 or TRBD2 (5 bases each). This CDR3 spans 13 amino acids. Trimming removed 4 bases from V and 4 bases from J, with 11 bases in between. CDR1 is MNHEY and CDR2 is SVGAGI in the germline V gene. The DNA of the CDR3 is TGTGCCAGCAGTTCCCCCTGGGGGTACGAGCAGTACTTC. Translated: CASSSPWGYEQYF.

As regards this clone: Its ends do not fully match the called genes, so a read error is possible. This sequence joins TRBV2 and TRBJ1-5; D ambiguous. The length of the CDR3 is 13 residues. Germline V CDR1 and CDR2: SNHLY, FYNNEI. The CDR3 nucleotides are TGTGCCAGCAGGGAAGAAATCAATCAGCCCCAGCATTTT. Translation: CASREEINQPQHF.

The chain employs TRBV4-1 and TRBJ1-3, with D hard to call. The V gene's germline CDR1 is MGHRA and CDR2 YSYEKL. V dropped 0 bases and J dropped 0 bases, with 3 bases sitting between them. The CDR3 length is 14 residues. CDR3 region: CASSQDYSGNTIYF. The CDR3 bases are TGCGCCAGCAGCCAAGATTACTCTGGAAACACCATATATTTT.